The 17 T cell receptor beta chains given below trace back to one sample, sequenced in a study of T cells in Graves' hyperthyroidism and ophthalmopathy. Amplified TCR beta CDR3 regions derived from RNA transcripts. HTBI primers were employed in a first-round RT-PCR of the TCR CDR3. TCRdb passed the multiplex PCR reads through MiXCR, listing each CDR3 protein once. The data contain 700,000 or so distinct CDR3 sequences, about 16% of them singletons. The sequenced sample consisted of blood. These TCRs come from a man aged 18 to 29 with Graves' hyperthyroidism.

The V and J genes are TRBV15 and TRBJ2-2, with D possibly being TRBD2 (5 bases). The CDR3 totals 14 residues. CDR1 and CDR2 (germline): LNHNV, YYDKDF (reference sequence). V lost 3 bases to trimming and J lost 8 bases, with 13 bases between them. In DNA form, the CDR3 reads TGTGCCACCAGCAGCCTCCGGGGAGCAGGGGAGCTGTTTTTT. The encoded protein is CATSSLRGAGELFF.

This clonotype was found many times. This chain links TRBV3-1 with TRBJ2-1; D is undetermined. This CDR3 region has 16 residues. V lost 0 bases to trimming and J lost 9 bases, with 18 bases between them. Germline CDR1 is LGHDT and CDR2 is YNNKEL (reference sequence). DNA of the CDR3: TGTGCCAGCAGCCAAGATCGTGGGGTGCGACGGGCTGAGCAGTTCTTC. Its translation is CASSQDRGVRRAEQFF.

This clonotype was seen ten or more times. This sequence joins TRBV28 and TRBJ2-3, with 9 bases that match TRBD2. J was trimmed by 1 base and V by 2 bases; bases with no gene match: 10. The CDR3 has 18 amino acids. Germline CDR1 is MDHEN and CDR2 is SYDVKM. The CDR3 spells CASSLVAGVNPGTDTQYF. DNA for the CDR3: TGTGCCAGCAGTTTAGTAGCGGGAGTCAATCCGGGCACAGATACGCAGTATTTT.

This clonotype has at least ten counts. The J gene is TRBJ2-7, the V gene TRBV28, with 9 bases identical to TRBD1. Germline CDR1 and CDR2: MDHEN and SYDVKM. V lost 5 bases and J lost 4; bases outside the gene matches: 9. The CDR3 covers 15 residues. Written as DNA, the CDR3 is TGTGCCAGCAGTCCCACCGGGACAGGGTTATACGAGCAGTACTTC. This gives the protein CASSPTGTGLYEQYF.

This clonotype was seen ten or more times. The rearrangement uses TRBV27 and TRBJ1-5; D uncertain. There are 14 residues in the CDR3. Germline assignment: CDR1 MNHEY and CDR2 SMNVEV (reference sequence). The V end lost 4 bases, the J end lost 0 bases, and 7 bases lay between the germline ends. This CDR3 reads CASSSAGSNQPQHF. As DNA, the CDR3 is TGTGCCAGCAGTTCCGCGGGTAGCAATCAGCCCCAGCATTTT.

This clonotype has only a few counts. The chain is built from TRBV19 and TRBJ2-1; D not certain. V was pared by 3 bases and J by 2 bases, with 11 bases between. The CDR3 length is 15 residues. Germline values: CDR1 LNHDA, CDR2 SQIVND (reference sequence). CDR3 sequence: CASSIDSAAYNEQFF. CDR3 DNA: TGTGCCAGTAGTATTGATTCTGCCGCCTACAATGAGCAGTTCTTC. Using reference TRBV19 and TRBJ2-1 for the parts outside the CDR3, the full variable domain is DGGITQSPKYLFRKEGQNVTLSCEQNLNHDAMYWYRQDPGQGLRLIYYSQIVNDFQKGDIAEGYSVSREKKESFPLTVTSAQKNPTAFYLCASSIDSAAYNEQFFGPGTRLTVL.

This clonotype was seen repeatedly, ten times or more. This chain uses TRBV12-3 or TRBV12-4 with TRBJ2-2, with D perhaps matching TRBD2 (5 bases). The length of the CDR3 is 15 residues. Between the trimmed V and J ends, which lost 5 bases and 3 bases, there was a span of 13 bases. DNA of the CDR3: TGTGCCAGCAGTCTCCTCTCCGGGGACACCGGGGAGCTGTTTTTT. It specifies CASSLLSGDTGELFF.

Ten or more counts support this clonotype. The chain recombines TRBV7-8 with TRBJ2-3; TRBD1 agrees at 9 bases. V lost 4 bases, J lost 2 bases, and 4 bases stayed unmatched. The CDR3 length is 15 residues. Germline CDR1 and CDR2: SGHVS and FQNEAQ. CDR3 residues: CASSSRDRATDTQYF. The DNA of the CDR3 is TGTGCCAGCAGCTCCCGGGACAGGGCCACAGATACGCAGTATTTT.

The sample holds many counts of this clonotype. V usage is TRBV2 and J usage is TRBJ2-3; TRBD1 aligns across 11 bases. This CDR3 region has 15 residues. Looked up from germline, CDR1 is SNHLY and CDR2 is FYNNEI. The V gene end was trimmed by 4 bases and the J gene end by 5 bases; junction bases not matched to a gene: 5. The CDR3 sequence is CASSGGTGGRDTQYF. The CDR3 nucleotides read TGTGCCAGCAGTGGAGGGACAGGGGGACGAGATACGCAGTATTTT.

This clonotype has at least ten counts. The chain recombines TRBV2 with TRBJ2-3; a weak D match, TRBD2 (5 bases). V was cut by 11 bases and J by 6 bases, with 18 bases left in between. There are 13 residues in the CDR3. The germline V gene has CDR1 SNHLY and CDR2 FYNNEI. CDR3 sequence: CAALAPGMDTQYF. The CDR3 bases are TGTGCCGCCCTGGCCCCCGGGATGGATACGCAGTATTTT.

The chain links TRBV20-1 to TRBJ2-3; 10 nucleotides align to TRBD2. Germline V lookup: CDR1 DFQATT, CDR2 SNEGSKA (reference sequence). The CDR3 runs 16 residues. With V trimmed by 3 bases and J by 2 bases, 8 bases remained unmatched. CDR3 amino acids: CSARRAGLAFTDTQYF. As DNA, the CDR3 is TGCAGTGCTAGGAGGGCGGGACTAGCGTTCACAGATACGCAGTATTTT.

This clonotype was seen a few times. This chain links TRBV6-1 with TRBJ2-2, with 16 bases fitting TRBD2. With V trimmed by 5 bases and J by 0 bases, 15 bases remained unmatched. Germline V gene lookup returns CDR1 MNHNS and CDR2 SASEGT. This CDR3 has 22 amino acids. CDR3 sequence (DNA): TGTGCCAGCAGTCGAACTCGGAGGCCCGGGACTAGCGGGAGGGCGAACACCGGGGAGCTGTTTTTT. Residues: CASSRTRRPGTSGRANTGELFF.

At least ten counts were recorded for this clonotype. The chain uses TRBV27 and TRBJ2-7, with 9 bases lining up with TRBD1. The length of the CDR3 is 16 residues. In germline, CDR1 is MNHEY, CDR2 SMNVEV (reference sequence). V shed 3 bases, J shed 3 bases, and the junction held 9 bases outside the gene matches. In DNA, the CDR3 is TGTGCCAGCAGTTTTTCCAAACGGGACAGGGACTACGAGCAGTACTTC. It encodes CASSFSKRDRDYEQYF.

This clonotype was picked up a small number of times. The V and J genes are TRBV5-1 and TRBJ2-2; maybe TRBD1 (5 bases). CDR1 and CDR2 (germline): SGHRS, YFSETQ. There are 14 residues in the CDR3. V gave up 0 bases and J gave up 4 bases, with 7 bases separating them. The CDR3 here is CASSLGQPTGELFF. The CDR3 coding sequence is TGCGCCAGCAGCTTGGGACAGCCCACCGGGGAGCTGTTTTTT.

This clonotype was recorded a few times. This chain connects TRBV5-6 to TRBJ2-7, with 10 bases lining up with TRBD1. V dropped 5 bases and J dropped 3; count of bases not matched to a gene: 11. The CDR3 is 16 amino acids. Germline V gives CDR1 SGHDT, CDR2 YYEEEE. The CDR3 loop is CASSGDRGRDGYEQYF. Written as DNA, the CDR3 is TGTGCCAGCAGTGGTGACAGGGGGCGCGACGGCTACGAGCAGTACTTC.

Ten or more counts support this clonotype. CDR3 sequence (DNA): TGTGCCAGCAGGGGACTAGCGGGAGGCTTAGGGGCCAACGTCCTGACTTTC. Translation gives CASRGLAGGLGANVLTF. V gene TRBV2 combines with J gene TRBJ2-6; 15 positions match TRBD2. With 6 bases clipped from V and 4 bases from J, the junction kept 4 bases outside the gene matches. The CDR3 loop spans 17 amino acids. Germline CDR1 and CDR2: SNHLY and FYNNEI.

This clonotype was recorded at least ten times. This chain uses TRBV7-2 with TRBJ2-1; 8 bases agree with TRBD2. J gave up 8 bases and V 1 base, and 7 bases lay outside the gene matches. Germline values: CDR1 SGHTA, CDR2 FQGNSA. The length of the CDR3 is 15 residues. CDR3 DNA sequence: TGTGCCAGCAGCTTAGATGGGGGCGGGGGGTATGAGCAGTTCTTC. Translation: CASSLDGGGGYEQFF.